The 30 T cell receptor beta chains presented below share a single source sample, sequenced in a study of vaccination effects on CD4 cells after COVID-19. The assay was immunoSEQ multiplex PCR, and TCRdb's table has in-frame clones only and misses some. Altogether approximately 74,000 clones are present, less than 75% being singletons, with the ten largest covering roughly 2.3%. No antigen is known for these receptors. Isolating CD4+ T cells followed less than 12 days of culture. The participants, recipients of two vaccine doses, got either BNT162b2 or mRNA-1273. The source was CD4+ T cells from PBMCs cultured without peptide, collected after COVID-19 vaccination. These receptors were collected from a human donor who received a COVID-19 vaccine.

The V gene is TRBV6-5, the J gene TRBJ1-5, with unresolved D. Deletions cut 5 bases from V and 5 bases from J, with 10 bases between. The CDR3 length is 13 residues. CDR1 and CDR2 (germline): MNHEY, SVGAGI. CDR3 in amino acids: CASSPLRDQPQHF. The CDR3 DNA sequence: TGTGCCAGCAGTCCCCTAAGGGATCAGCCCCAGCATTTT.

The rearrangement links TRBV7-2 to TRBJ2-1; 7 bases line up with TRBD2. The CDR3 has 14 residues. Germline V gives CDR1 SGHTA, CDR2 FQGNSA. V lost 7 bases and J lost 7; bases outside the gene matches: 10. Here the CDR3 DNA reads TGTGCCAGCATCCCGGGGGGACCGTGGAATGAGCAGTTCTTC. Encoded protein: CASIPGGPWNEQFF.

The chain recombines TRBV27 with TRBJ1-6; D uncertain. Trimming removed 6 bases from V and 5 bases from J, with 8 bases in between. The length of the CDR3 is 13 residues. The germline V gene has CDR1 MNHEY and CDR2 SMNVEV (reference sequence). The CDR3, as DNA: TGTGCCAGCAGCTCGGGGAATAATTCACCCCTCCACTTT. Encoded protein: CASSSGNNSPLHF.

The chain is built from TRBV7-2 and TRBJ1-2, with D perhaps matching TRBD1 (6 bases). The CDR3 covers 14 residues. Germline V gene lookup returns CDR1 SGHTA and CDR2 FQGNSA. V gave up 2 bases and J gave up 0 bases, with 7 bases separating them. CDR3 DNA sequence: TGTGCCAGCAGCTTATACAGGGCTAACTATGGCTACACCTTC. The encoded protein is CASSLYRANYGYTF.

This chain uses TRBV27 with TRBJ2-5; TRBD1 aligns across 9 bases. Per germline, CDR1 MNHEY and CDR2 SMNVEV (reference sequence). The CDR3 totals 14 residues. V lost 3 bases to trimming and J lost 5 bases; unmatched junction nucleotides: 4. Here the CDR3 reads CASSLWDRVETQYF. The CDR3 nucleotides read TGTGCCAGCAGTTTGTGGGACAGGGTTGAGACCCAGTACTTC.

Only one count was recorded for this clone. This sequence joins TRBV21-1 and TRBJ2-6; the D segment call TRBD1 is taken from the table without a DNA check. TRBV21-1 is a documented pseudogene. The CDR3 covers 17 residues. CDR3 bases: TGTGCCAGCAAGCGGGGACAGGGGAGGTCTGGGGCCAACGTCCTGACTTTC. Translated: CASKRGQGRSGANVLTF.

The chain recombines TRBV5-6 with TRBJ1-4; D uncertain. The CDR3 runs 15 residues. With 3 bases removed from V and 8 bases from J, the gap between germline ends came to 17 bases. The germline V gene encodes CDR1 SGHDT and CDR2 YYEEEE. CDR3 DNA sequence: TGTGCCAGCAGCTCGGGATATGACGGAGCGGAAAAACTGTTTTTT. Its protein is CASSSGYDGAEKLFF.

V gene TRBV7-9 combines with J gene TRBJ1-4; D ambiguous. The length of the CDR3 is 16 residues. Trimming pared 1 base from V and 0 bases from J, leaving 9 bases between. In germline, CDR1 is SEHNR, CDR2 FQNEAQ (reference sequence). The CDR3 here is CASSLGQRATNEKLFF. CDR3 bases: TGTGCCAGCAGCTTAGGGCAGCGAGCAACTAATGAAAAACTGTTTTTT.

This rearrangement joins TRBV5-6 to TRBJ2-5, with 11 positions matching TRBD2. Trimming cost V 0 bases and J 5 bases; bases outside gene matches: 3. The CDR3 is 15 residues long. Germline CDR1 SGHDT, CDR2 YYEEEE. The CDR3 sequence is CASSLVASGGETQYF. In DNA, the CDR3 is TGTGCCAGCAGCTTGGTGGCTAGCGGGGGGGAGACCCAGTACTTC.

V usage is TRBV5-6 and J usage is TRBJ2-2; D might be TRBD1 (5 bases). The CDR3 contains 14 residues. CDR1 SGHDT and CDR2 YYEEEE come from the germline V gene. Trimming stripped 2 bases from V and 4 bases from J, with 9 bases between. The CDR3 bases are TGTGCCAGCAGCTTCAGGGCAGCCACCGGGGAGCTGTTTTTT. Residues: CASSFRAATGELFF. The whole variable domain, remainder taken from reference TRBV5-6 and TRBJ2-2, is DAGVTQSPTHLIKTRGQQVTLRCSPKSGHDTVSWYQQALGQGPQFIFQYYEEEERQRGNFPDRFSGHQFPNYSSELNVNALLLGDSALYLCASSFRAATGELFFGEGSRLTVL.

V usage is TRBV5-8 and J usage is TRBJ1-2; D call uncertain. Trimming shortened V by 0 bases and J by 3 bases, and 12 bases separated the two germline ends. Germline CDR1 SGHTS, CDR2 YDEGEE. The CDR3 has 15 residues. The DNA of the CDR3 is TGTGCCAGCAGCTTGGGCCCGGGGAGCGACTATGGCTACACCTTC. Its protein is CASSLGPGSDYGYTF.

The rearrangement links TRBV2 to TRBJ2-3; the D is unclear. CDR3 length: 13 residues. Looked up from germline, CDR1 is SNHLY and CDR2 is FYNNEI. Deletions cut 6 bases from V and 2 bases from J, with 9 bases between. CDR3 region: CASRILPTDTQYF. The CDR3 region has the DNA TGTGCCAGCAGGATCTTACCCACAGATACGCAGTATTTT.

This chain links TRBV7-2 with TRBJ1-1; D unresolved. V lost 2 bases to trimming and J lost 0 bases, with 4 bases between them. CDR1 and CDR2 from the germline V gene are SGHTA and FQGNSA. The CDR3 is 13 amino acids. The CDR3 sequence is CASSLSLNTEAFF. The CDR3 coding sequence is TGTGCCAGCAGCTTAAGTCTGAACACTGAAGCTTTCTTT.

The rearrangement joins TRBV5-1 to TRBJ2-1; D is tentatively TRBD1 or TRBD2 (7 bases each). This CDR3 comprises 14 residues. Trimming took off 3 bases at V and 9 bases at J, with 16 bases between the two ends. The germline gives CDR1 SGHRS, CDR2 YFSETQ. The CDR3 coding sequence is TGCGCCAGCAGCTCAGGGGGGGGCGAAGGTGAGCAGTTCTTC. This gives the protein CASSSGGGEGEQFF.

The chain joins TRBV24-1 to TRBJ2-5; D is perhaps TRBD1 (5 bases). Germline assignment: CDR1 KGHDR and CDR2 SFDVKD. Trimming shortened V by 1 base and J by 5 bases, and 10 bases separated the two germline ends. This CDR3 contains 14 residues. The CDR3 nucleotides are TGTGCCACCAGTGATTTCGACGCAGGGGAGACCCAGTACTTC. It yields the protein CATSDFDAGETQYF.

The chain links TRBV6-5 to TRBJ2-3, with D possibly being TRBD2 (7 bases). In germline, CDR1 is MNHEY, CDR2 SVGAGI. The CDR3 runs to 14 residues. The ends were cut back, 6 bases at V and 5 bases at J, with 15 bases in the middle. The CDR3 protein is CASRWGGFIDTQYF. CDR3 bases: TGTGCCAGCAGGTGGGGGGGCTTTATAGATACGCAGTATTTT.

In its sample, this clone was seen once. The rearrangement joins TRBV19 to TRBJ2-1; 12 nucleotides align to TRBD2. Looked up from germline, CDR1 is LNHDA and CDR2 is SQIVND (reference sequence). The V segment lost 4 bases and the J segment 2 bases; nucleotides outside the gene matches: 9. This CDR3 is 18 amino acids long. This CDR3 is CASSNPITSGGTYNEQFF. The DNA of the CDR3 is TGTGCCAGTAGTAACCCAATAACTAGCGGGGGGACCTACAATGAGCAGTTCTTC.

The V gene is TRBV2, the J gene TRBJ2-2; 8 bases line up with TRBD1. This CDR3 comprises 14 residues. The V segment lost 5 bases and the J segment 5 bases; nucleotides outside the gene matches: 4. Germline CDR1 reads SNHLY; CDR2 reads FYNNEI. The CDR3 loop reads CASSLTGATGELFF. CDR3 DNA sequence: TGTGCCAGCAGTTTGACAGGGGCGACCGGGGAGCTGTTTTTT.

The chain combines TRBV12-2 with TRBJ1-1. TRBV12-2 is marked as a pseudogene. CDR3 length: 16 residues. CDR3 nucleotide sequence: TGTGCAAGTCGGGGGGAGGACAGCGCTAAGAACACTGAAGCTTTCTTT. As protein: CASRGEDSAKNTEAFF.

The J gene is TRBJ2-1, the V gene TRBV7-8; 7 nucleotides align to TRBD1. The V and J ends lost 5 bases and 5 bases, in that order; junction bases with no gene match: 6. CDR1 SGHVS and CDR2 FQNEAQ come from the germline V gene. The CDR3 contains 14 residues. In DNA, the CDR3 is TGTGCCAGCAGCCTCTGGACAGGAAACAATGAGCAGTTCTTC. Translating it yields CASSLWTGNNEQFF.

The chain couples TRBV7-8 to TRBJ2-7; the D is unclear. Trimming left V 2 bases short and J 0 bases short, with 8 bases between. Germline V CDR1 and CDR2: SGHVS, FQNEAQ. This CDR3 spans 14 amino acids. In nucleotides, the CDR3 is TGTGCCAGCAGCTTACGTCGCGGCTCCTACGAGCAGTACGTC. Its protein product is CASSLRRGSYEQYV.

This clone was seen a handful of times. CDR3 bases: TGTGCCAGCAGCTTAGGCATGAACACCGGGGAGCTGTTTTTT. It yields the protein CASSLGMNTGELFF. The chain carries TRBV11-3 and TRBJ2-2; D remains ambiguous. CDR1 is SGHNT, CDR2 YENEEA, per germline. With 1 base removed from V and 1 base from J, the gap between germline ends came to 4 bases. The CDR3 length is 14 residues. The full variable domain, in which reference TRBV11-3 and TRBJ2-2 provide the parts outside the CDR3, is EAGVVQSPRYKIIEKKQPVAFWCNPISGHNTLYWYLQNLGQGPELLIRYENEEAVDDSQLPKDRFSAERLKGVDSTLKIQPAELGDSAVYLCASSLGMNTGELFFGEGSRLTVL.

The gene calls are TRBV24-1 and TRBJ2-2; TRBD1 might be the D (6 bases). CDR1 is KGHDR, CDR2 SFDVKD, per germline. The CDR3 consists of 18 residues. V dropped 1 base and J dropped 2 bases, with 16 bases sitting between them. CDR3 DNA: TGTGCCACCAGTGATTTTTTGGGGGCGACGATAAACACCGGGGAGCTGTTTTTT. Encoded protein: CATSDFLGATINTGELFF.

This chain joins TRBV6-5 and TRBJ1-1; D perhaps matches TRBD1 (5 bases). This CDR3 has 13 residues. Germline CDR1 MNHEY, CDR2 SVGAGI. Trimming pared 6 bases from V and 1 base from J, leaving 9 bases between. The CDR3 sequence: CASSRQRNTEAFF. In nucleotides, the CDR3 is TGTGCCAGCAGCCGACAGAGGAACACTGAAGCTTTCTTT.

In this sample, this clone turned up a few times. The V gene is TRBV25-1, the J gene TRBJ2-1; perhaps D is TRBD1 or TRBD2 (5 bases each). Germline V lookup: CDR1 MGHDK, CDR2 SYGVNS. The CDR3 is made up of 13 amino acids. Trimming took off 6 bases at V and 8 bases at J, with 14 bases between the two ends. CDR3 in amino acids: CASSRGVSHEQFF. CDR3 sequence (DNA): TGTGCCAGCAGCAGAGGGGTAAGCCATGAGCAGTTCTTC.

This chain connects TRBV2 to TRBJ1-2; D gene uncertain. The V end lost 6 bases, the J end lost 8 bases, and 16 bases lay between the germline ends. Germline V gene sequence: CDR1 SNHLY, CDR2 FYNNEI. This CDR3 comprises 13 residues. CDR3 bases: TGTGCCAGCAGGCAAGAAGCCGGTAACGGCTACACCTTC. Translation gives CASRQEAGNGYTF.

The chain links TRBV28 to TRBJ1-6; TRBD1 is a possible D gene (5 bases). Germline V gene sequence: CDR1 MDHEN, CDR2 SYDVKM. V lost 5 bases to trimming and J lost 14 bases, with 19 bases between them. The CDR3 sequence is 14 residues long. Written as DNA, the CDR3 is TGTGCCAGCAGTCGGGGGATTACCGAGGGGTCCCTCCACTTT. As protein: CASSRGITEGSLHF.

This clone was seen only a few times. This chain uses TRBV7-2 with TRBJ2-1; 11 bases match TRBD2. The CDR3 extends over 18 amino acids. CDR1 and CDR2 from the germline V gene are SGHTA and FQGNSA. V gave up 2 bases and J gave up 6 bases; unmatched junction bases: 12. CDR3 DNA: TGTGCCAGCAGCTTACCCCTAAGTACTAGCGGGGGCGGCAATGAGCAGTTCTTC. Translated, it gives CASSLPLSTSGGGNEQFF.

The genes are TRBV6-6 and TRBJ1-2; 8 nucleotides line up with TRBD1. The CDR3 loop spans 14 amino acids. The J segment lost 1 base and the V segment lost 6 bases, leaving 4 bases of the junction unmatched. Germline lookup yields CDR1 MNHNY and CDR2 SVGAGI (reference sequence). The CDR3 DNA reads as TGTGCCAGCAGAGGACAGGGTCTTAACTATGGCTACACCTTC. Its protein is CASRGQGLNYGYTF.

Here the CDR3 DNA reads TGTGCCAGCTCGCGGACAGGGGGCGAGCAGTACGTC. As protein: CASSRTGGEQYV. This chain connects TRBV18 to TRBJ2-7, with TRBD1 matching over 10 bases. The CDR3 is 12 amino acids. Germline V gene sequence: CDR1 KGHSH, CDR2 LQKENI. Germline trimming cut 6 bases from V and 6 bases from J; bases unmatched to any gene: 2.